The clone carrying this T cell receptor (beta chain) was counted a few times. Its cognate antigen is unknown. These data originate in a study of cytomegalovirus exposure and HLA in healthy donors. Study results and caveats: CMV antigen specificity of a few CMV-associated chains was confirmed in vitro.

Separation from the roughly 700-subject first cohort characterized the roughly 130-subject validation cohort, to which the donors belonged. Generated by immunoSEQ multiplex PCR, the TCRdb table keeps only in-frame clones and is missing some. The top ten hold 20% to 25% of the sample, which has over 150,000 clones, around nine tenths seen once. The source material was PBMCs. The clonotype originates from a man aged 18 to 35 in good health and CMV-seropositive.

CDR3 in DNA: TGTGCCAGTAGAAAGGGACAGGGCCGCTCTGGGGCCAACGTCCTGACTTTC. Translating gives CASRKGQGRSGANVLTF. This chain uses TRBV19 with TRBJ2-6; 9 bases are a match to TRBD1. Trimming cost V 6 bases and J 0 bases; bases outside gene matches: 6. CDR1 LNHDA and CDR2 SQIVND come from the germline V gene (reference sequence). The CDR3 covers 17 residues.